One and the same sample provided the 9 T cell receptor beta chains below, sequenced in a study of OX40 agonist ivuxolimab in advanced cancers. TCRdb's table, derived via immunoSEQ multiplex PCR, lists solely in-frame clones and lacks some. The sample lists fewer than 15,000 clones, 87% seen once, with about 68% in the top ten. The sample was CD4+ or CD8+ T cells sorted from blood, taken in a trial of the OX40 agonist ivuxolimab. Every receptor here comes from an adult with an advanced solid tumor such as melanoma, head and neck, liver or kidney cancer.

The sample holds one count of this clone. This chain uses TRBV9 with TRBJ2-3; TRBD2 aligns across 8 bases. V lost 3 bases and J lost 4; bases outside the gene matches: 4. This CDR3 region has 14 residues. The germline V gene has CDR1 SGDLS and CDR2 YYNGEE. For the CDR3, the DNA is TGTGCCAGCAGCGACGGGGGGGTCCCAGATACGCAGTATTTT. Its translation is CASSDGGVPDTQYF. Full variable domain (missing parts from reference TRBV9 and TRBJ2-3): DSGVTQTPKHLITATGQRVTLRCSPRSGDLSVYWYQQSLDQGLQFLIQYYNGEERAKGNILERFSAQQFPDLHSELNLSSLELGDSALYFCASSDGGVPDTQYFGPGTRLTVL.

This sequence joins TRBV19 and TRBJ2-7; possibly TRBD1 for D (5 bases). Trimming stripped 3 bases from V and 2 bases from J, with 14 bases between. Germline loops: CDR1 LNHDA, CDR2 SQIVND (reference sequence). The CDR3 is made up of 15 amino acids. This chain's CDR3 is CASSMGPDKPYEQYF. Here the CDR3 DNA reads TGTGCCAGTAGTATGGGTCCGGACAAGCCCTACGAGCAGTACTTC.

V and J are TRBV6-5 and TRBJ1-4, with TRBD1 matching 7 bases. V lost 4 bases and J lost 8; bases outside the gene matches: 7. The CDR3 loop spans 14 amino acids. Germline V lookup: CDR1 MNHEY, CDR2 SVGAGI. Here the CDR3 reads CASSWDSEGEKLFF. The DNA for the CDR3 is TGTGCCAGCAGTTGGGACAGCGAAGGAGAAAAACTGTTTTTT.

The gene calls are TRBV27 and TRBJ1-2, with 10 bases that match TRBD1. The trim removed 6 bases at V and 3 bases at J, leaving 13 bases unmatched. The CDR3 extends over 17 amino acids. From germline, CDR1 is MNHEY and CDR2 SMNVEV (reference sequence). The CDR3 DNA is TGTGCCAGCAGCTTGACAGGGGGCGCAGCCCTTTACTATGGCTACACCTTC. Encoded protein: CASSLTGGAALYYGYTF.

CDR3: CASSYSLTDGYTF. The CDR3 bases are TGTGCCAGCAGTTACTCGCTCACGGATGGCTACACCTTC. This chain connects TRBV6-6 to TRBJ1-2; D gene unclear. CDR1 and CDR2 from the germline V gene are MNHNY and SVGAGI (reference sequence). This CDR3 is 13 amino acids long. V was shortened by 0 bases and J by 6 bases, with 8 bases between the two germline ends.

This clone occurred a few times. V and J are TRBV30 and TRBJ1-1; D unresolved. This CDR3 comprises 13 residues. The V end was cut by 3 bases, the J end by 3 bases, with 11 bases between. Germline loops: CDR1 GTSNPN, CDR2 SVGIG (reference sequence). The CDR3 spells CAWSLARDTEAFF. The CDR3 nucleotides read TGTGCCTGGAGCCTAGCGAGGGACACTGAAGCTTTCTTT.

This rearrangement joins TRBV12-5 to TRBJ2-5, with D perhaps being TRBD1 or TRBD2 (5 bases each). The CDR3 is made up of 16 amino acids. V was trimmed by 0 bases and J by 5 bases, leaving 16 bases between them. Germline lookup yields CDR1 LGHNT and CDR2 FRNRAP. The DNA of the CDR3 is TGTGCTAGTGGTTTGGTAGTCAGGGACCGTCGGGAGACCCAGTACTTC. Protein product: CASGLVVRDRRETQYF.

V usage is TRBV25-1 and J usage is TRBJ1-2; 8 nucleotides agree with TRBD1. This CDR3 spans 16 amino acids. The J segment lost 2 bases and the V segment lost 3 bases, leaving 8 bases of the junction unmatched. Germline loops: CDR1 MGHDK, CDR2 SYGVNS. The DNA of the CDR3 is TGTGCCAGCAGTGAGCGGGACAGGCCGGTGAACTATGGCTACACCTTC. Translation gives CASSERDRPVNYGYTF.

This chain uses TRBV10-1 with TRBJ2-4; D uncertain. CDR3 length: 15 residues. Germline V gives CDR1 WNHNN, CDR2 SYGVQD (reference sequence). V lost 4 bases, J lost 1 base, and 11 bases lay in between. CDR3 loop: CASSGPPWAKNIQYF. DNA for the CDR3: TGCGCCAGCAGTGGGCCTCCTTGGGCCAAAAACATTCAGTACTTC.